These T cell receptor beta chains were read from a single sample in a study of long-term antiretroviral therapy in people with HIV. TCRdb's copy holds only in-frame clones and misses some; the assay was immunoSEQ multiplex PCR. Among tens of thousands of clones listed, roughly 85% were seen once. Sequenced here: unsorted PBMCs, sampled 4.1 years after starting antiretroviral therapy. The receptor set was obtained from a woman aged 40 to 55 with HIV. The CDR3 runs from the conserved cysteine through the conserved F or W. Each record gives: clone size, D gene, V gene, J gene, CDR3 DNA, CDR3 protein. D genes are given only for firm matches. The size field is filled for only some rows; it gives once, few, many or a size class.

clone size: few
D gene: TRBD2
V gene: TRBV7-2
J gene: TRBJ2-7
CDR3 DNA: TGTGCCAGCAGCTTTTCGTACGGTCGGGGGGGCTACGAGCAGTACTTC
CDR3 protein: CASSFSYGRGGYEQYF

clone size: -
D gene: -
V gene: TRBV11-2
J gene: TRBJ2-7
CDR3 DNA: TGTGCCAGCAGCCCCTCCGGGGACGAGCAGTACTTC
CDR3 protein: CASSPSGDEQYF

clone size: -
D gene: -
V gene: TRBV9
J gene: TRBJ1-5
CDR3 DNA: TGTGCCAGCAGCCCGACAGGTGACGATCAGCCCCAGCATTTT
CDR3 protein: CASSPTGDDQPQHF

clone size: -
D gene: -
V gene: TRBV9
J gene: TRBJ1-2
CDR3 DNA: TGTGCCAGCAGCGCCTCAGGGGTCTTTAACTATGGCTACACCTTC
CDR3 protein: CASSASGVFNYGYTF

clone size: -
D gene: -
V gene: TRBV21-1
J gene: TRBJ2-2
CDR3 DNA: TGTGCCAGCAGCAAGCCGGCCGAGCTGGACACCGGGGAGCTGTTTTTT
CDR3 protein: CASSKPAELDTGELFF

clone size: -
D gene: -
V gene: TRBV6-5
J gene: TRBJ1-1
CDR3 DNA: TGTGCCAGCAGTAGAAATGGGAACACTGAAGCTTTCTTT
CDR3 protein: CASSRNGNTEAFF

clone size: -
D gene: -
V gene: TRBV7-9
J gene: TRBJ2-1
CDR3 DNA: TGTGCCAGCAGCAGAAGGGAGTTGGCCAATGAGCAGTTCTTC
CDR3 protein: CASSRRELANEQFF

clone size: few
D gene: -
V gene: TRBV27
J gene: TRBJ1-3
CDR3 DNA: TGTGCCAGCAGTTTATCTACAGGGCCTGGAAACACCATATATTTT
CDR3 protein: CASSLSTGPGNTIYF

clone size: -
D gene: -
V gene: TRBV5-4
J gene: TRBJ1-6
CDR3 DNA: TGTGCCAGCAGCTTTGACACAGGGAACAATAATTCACCCCTCCACTTT
CDR3 protein: CASSFDTGNNNSPLHF

clone size: -
D gene: TRBD2
V gene: TRBV29-1
J gene: TRBJ2-1
CDR3 DNA: TGCAGCGTTGAAGTTAGCGGGGGTGTCTATGAGCAGTTCTTC
CDR3 protein: CSVEVSGGVYEQFF

clone size: -
D gene: -
V gene: TRBV19
J gene: TRBJ2-7
CDR3 DNA: TGTGCCAGTAGTCGGGACCACTACGAGCAGTACTTC
CDR3 protein: CASSRDHYEQYF

clone size: once
D gene: -
V gene: TRBV6-1
J gene: TRBJ2-7
CDR3 DNA: TGTGCCAGCAGGACAGCATCCTACGAGCAGTACTTC
CDR3 protein: CASRTASYEQYF

clone size: once
D gene: -
V gene: TRBV6-1
J gene: TRBJ1-6
CDR3 DNA: TGTGCCAGCAGCGCTGAAGGGCCCTATAATTCACCCCTCCACTTT
CDR3 protein: CASSAEGPYNSPLHF

clone size: -
D gene: TRBD2
V gene: TRBV7-2
J gene: TRBJ2-1
CDR3 DNA: TGTGCCAGCAGTCTAGCGGCTAGCGGTGGGAGCCATGAGCAGTTCTTC
CDR3 protein: CASSLAASGGSHEQFF

clone size: -
D gene: -
V gene: TRBV5-4
J gene: TRBJ2-5
CDR3 DNA: TGTGCCAGCAGCTCTAGGGAGACCCAGTACTTC
CDR3 protein: CASSSRETQYF

clone size: -
D gene: TRBD2
V gene: TRBV10-2
J gene: TRBJ2-1
CDR3 DNA: TGCGCCAGCAAGCTAGCGGGAGGGCCCTACAATGAGCAGTTCTTC
CDR3 protein: CASKLAGGPYNEQFF

clone size: -
D gene: -
V gene: TRBV5-6
J gene: TRBJ2-7
CDR3 DNA: TGTGCCAGCAGCTTGCTGACCTACGAGCAGTACTTC
CDR3 protein: CASSLLTYEQYF

clone size: -
D gene: TRBD1
V gene: TRBV6-5
J gene: TRBJ2-1
CDR3 DNA: TGTGCCAGCAGTTACCAACCGAACAGGGGAAGTGAGCAGTTCTTC
CDR3 protein: CASSYQPNRGSEQFF

clone size: -
D gene: -
V gene: TRBV6-5
J gene: TRBJ1-5
CDR3 DNA: TGTGCCAGCAGGCCTAGAGGCAGGCGAGATCAGCCCCAGCATTTT
CDR3 protein: CASRPRGRRDQPQHF

clone size: -
D gene: -
V gene: TRBV19
J gene: TRBJ2-3
CDR3 DNA: TGTGCCAGTAGCCTTGGAAGGGGGAGCACAGATACGCAGTATTTT
CDR3 protein: CASSLGRGSTDTQYF

clone size: -
D gene: -
V gene: TRBV5-1
J gene: TRBJ2-7
CDR3 DNA: TGCGCCAGCAGATCCGGGGGCTTGGCGGACTCCTACGAGCAGTACTTC
CDR3 protein: CASRSGGLADSYEQYF

clone size: -
D gene: -
V gene: TRBV4-1
J gene: TRBJ2-7
CDR3 DNA: TGCGCCAGCAGCCCCAGTCTGGGGGGATACGAGCAGTACTTC
CDR3 protein: CASSPSLGGYEQYF

clone size: -
D gene: -
V gene: TRBV6-5
J gene: TRBJ1-2
CDR3 DNA: TGTGCCAGCAGTTACTCGCGGAGCCTCTATGGCTACACCTTC
CDR3 protein: CASSYSRSLYGYTF

clone size: -
D gene: -
V gene: TRBV5-1
J gene: TRBJ2-1
CDR3 DNA: TGCGCCAGCAGCTTGGCCGGCGGGAACTACAATGAGCAGTTCTTC
CDR3 protein: CASSLAGGNYNEQFF

clone size: once
D gene: -
V gene: TRBV6-1
J gene: TRBJ1-1
CDR3 DNA: TGTGCCGCAGATCGCGTTACTGAAGCTTTCTTT
CDR3 protein: CAADRVTEAFF

clone size: -
D gene: -
V gene: TRBV19
J gene: TRBJ2-7
CDR3 DNA: TGTGCCAGTAGCCCCGGGGGATGGGACTACGAGCAGTACTTC
CDR3 protein: CASSPGGWDYEQYF

clone size: -
D gene: -
V gene: TRBV23-1
J gene: TRBJ2-2
CDR3 DNA: TGCGCCTCCCAGGGAAAGGTGAACACCGGGGAGCTGTTTTTT
CDR3 protein: CASQGKVNTGELFF

clone size: -
D gene: -
V gene: TRBV10-1
J gene: TRBJ2-3
CDR3 DNA: TGCGCCAGCAGTGGTGTCCTCTTGGATACGCAGTATTTT
CDR3 protein: CASSGVLLDTQYF

clone size: -
D gene: -
V gene: TRBV4-3
J gene: TRBJ2-7
CDR3 DNA: TGCGCCAGCAGCCAAGAATTTCACACCGACTACGAGCAGTACTTC
CDR3 protein: CASSQEFHTDYEQYF

clone size: -
D gene: -
V gene: TRBV5-6
J gene: TRBJ2-5
CDR3 DNA: TGTGCCAGCAGCTTGTCCGGGGTTGAGACCCAGTACTTC
CDR3 protein: CASSLSGVETQYF